This T cell receptor (beta chain) was recovered during a study of T cell repertoires in cytomegalovirus infection. On the study more broadly: Carrying CMV and the relevant HLA type showed in public TCR beta signatures. Notes on the study in general: Cumulative frequency of public TCR beta families picked out carriers of CMV plus the relevant HLA. CMV-specific TCR beta clonotypes restricted by HLA-C dominated the ex vivo response.

TCRdb redid the calling of the reads with MiXCR, one entry per CDR3 protein. The sample shows about 320,000 distinct CDR3 sequences, 8% to 10% of them seen only once. Trimming removed 1 base at V and 2 bases at J, with 11 bases between. The CDR3 extends over 15 amino acids. Germline assignment: CDR1 SEHNR and CDR2 FQNEAQ (reference sequence). In this sample, this clonotype turned up many times. Its antigen is currently unknown. Sample: PBMCs. This receptor was identified in a human donor in good health (CMV status not recorded). Some clones in this sample may be carry-over from other donors' samples. This rearrangement joins TRBV7-9 to TRBJ1-1; D not certain. The CDR3 loop reads CASSLDHRSNTEAFF. CDR3 nucleotide sequence: TGTGCCAGCAGCTTAGACCACAGAAGTAACACTGAAGCTTTCTTT.